This T cell receptor beta chain came from a study of read filtering for tumor transcriptome and immune sequencing. Background on the study: Under ten patients were R-ISS I, some 15 were R-ISS II, 6 or 7 were R-ISS III.

This clonotype was seen at least ten times. Its antigen is currently unknown. Whole-study results and caveats: This fraction held mixed bone marrow immune cells after CD138-negative sorting. IR-seq captured clonotypes deeper and more reliably than RNA-seq.

The library was built from 400 to 500 ng RNA with molecular barcoded adaptors for alpha/delta and beta/gamma chains. MiXCR, run by TCRdb on the reads, gives a single entry per CDR3 protein. The sample yields approximately 61,000 distinct CDR3 sequences, around 18% seen once. From germline, CDR1 is SGHRS and CDR2 YFSETQ. The trim removed 3 bases at V and 2 bases at J, leaving 4 bases unmatched. The CDR3 is made up of 14 amino acids. The sample taken for sequencing was a population of CD138-negative cells sorted from bone marrow. This TCR derives from a donor at least 40 years old with multiple myeloma. The chain uses TRBV5-1 and TRBJ2-7; 8 nucleotides match TRBD1. The CDR3 DNA follows: TGCGCCAGCAGCTCCGGACAGGGCCCCTACGAGCAGTACTTC. It codes for CASSSGQGPYEQYF.